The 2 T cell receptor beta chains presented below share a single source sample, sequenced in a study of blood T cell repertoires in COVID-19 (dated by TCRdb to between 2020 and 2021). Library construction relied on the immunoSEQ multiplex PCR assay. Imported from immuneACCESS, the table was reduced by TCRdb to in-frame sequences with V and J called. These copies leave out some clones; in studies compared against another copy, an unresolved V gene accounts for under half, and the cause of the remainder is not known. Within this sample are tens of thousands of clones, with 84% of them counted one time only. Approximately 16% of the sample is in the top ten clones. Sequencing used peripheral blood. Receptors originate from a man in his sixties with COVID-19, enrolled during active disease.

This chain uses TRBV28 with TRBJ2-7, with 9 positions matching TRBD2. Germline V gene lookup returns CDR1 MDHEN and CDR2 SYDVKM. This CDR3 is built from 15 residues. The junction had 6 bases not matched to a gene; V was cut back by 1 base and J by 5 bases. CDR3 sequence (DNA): TGTGCCAGCAGTTTATTCCAGCGGGGGGCAGACGAGCAGTACTTC. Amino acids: CASSLFQRGADEQYF.

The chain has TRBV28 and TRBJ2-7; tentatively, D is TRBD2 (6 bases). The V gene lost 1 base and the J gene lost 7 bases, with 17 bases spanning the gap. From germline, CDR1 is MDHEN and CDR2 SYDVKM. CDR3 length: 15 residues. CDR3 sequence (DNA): TGTGCCAGCAGTTTATCTGGGTTCGACGGGGGAGAGCAGTACTTC. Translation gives CASSLSGFDGGEQYF.